This T cell receptor (beta chain) was identified in a study of blood T cells in healthy people across ages. This clonotype was seen repeatedly, ten times or more. Antigen unknown. Broader study findings: Versus aged donors, long-lived donors had higher diversity and more naive CD4+ cells.

Using a J-beta primer mix together with a sample-barcoded 5' primer, a second PCR was run for roughly 7 to 11 cycles. Via MiXCR, TCRdb re-called the 5' RACE reads, giving one row per CDR3 protein. The table records hundreds of thousands of distinct CDR3 sequences, about 28% of them present only once. This CDR3 has 15 amino acids. CDR1 is MNHEY and CDR2 is SVGAGI in the germline V gene. V lost 8 bases to trimming and J lost 1 base, with 18 bases between them. The source of this sequence is a woman aged 80 or over in good health. The sample comprised blood. This rearrangement joins TRBV6-5 to TRBJ2-7; D is uncertain. CDR3: CASFPVGPLSYEQYF. The CDR3 DNA reads TGTGCCAGCTTCCCCGTTGGACCACTTTCCTACGAGCAGTACTTC.